This TCR beta chain was sequenced in a study of blood T cell repertoires in COVID-19. Study-level background: PBMCs, B-cell-depleted T cells, or T cells were the source of the cDNA or gDNA that made up the material.

Per the germline V gene, CDR1 is SQVTM and CDR2 is ANQGSEA. The CDR3 length is 13 residues. Germline trimming cut 6 bases from V and 2 bases from J; bases unmatched to any gene: 5. For this clone: The sample carries other DNA sequences with the same CDR3.

Per the authors' pipeline: Amplification of reference gene primers was used by the study to estimate nucleated cell counts. TCRdb's table, derived via immunoSEQ multiplex PCR, lists solely in-frame clones and lacks some. The V and J calls and clone size are taken from that table; D and trimming were inferred from the DNA. This table has about 440,000 clones, 80% to 95% appearing once. The V and J genes are TRBV29-1 and TRBJ1-2, with 8 bases that match TRBD1. Sequencing used PBMCs or T cells enriched from blood (not recorded which). The sequence was collected from a young man who had recovered from COVID-19. The DNA for the CDR3 is TGCAGCGTCACAGGGGGGGGCAACTATGGCTACACCTTC. Translating it yields CSVTGGGNYGYTF.